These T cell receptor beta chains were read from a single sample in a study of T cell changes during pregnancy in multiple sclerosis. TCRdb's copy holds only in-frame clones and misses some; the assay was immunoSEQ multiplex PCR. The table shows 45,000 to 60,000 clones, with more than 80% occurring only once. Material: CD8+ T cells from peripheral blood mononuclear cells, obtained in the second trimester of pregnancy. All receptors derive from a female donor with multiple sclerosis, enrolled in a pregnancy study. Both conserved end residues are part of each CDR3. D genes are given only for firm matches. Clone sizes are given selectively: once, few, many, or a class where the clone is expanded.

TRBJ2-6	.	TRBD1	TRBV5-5	CASSLEGQPGEGANVLTF	TGTGCCAGCAGCTTGGAGGGACAGCCTGGCGAGGGGGCCAACGTCCTGACTTTC
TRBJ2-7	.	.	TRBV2	CASSGEGSYEQYF	TGTGCCAGCAGTGGTGAGGGCTCCTACGAGCAGTACTTC
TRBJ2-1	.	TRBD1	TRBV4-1	CASSPYPGGDRDEQFF	TGCGCCAGCAGCCCCTACCCCGGAGGGGACAGGGATGAGCAGTTCTTC
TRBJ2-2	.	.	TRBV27	CASSLEGQNTGELFF	TGTGCCAGCAGTTTGGAGGGGCAAAACACCGGGGAGCTGTTTTTT
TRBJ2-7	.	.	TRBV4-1	CASSQVSSGWYEQYF	TGCGCCAGCAGCCAAGTTTCATCAGGTTGGTACGAGCAGTACTTC
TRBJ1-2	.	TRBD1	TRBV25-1	CASSAGTAYGYTF	TGTGCCAGCAGTGCCGGGACAGCCTATGGCTACACCTTC
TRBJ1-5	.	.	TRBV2	CASRGGAGNNQPQHF	TGTGCCAGCAGGGGGGGGGCAGGGAACAATCAGCCCCAGCATTTT
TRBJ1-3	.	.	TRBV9	CASSGSRDSNGNTIYF	TGTGCCAGCAGCGGCTCCAGGGATTCAAACGGAAACACCATATATTTT
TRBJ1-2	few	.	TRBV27	CASSAGLTNYGYTF	TGTGCCAGCAGTGCGGGACTGACCAACTATGGCTACACCTTC
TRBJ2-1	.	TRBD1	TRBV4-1	CASSQAGTGALNEQFF	TGCGCCAGCAGCCAAGCCGGGACAGGGGCCCTCAATGAGCAGTTCTTC
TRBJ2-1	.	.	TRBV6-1	CASSEDVGSSYNEQFF	TGTGCCAGCAGTGAAGATGTGGGGAGCTCCTACAATGAGCAGTTCTTC
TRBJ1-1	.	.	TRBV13	CASSYSGTSEAFF	TGTGCCAGCAGTTACTCCGGGACATCTGAAGCTTTCTTT
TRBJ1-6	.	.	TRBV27	CASWLGLNSPLHF	TGTGCCAGTTGGCTTGGGCTTAATTCACCCCTCCACTTT
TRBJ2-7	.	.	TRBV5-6	CASSQGQGPYEQYF	TGTGCCAGCAGCCAGGGACAAGGGCCCTACGAGCAGTACTTC
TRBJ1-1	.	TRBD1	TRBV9	CASSGQGVYTEAFF	TGTGCCAGCAGCGGACAGGGCGTTTACACTGAAGCTTTCTTT
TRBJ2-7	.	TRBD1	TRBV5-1	CASSLTGALYDEQYF	TGCGCCAGCAGCTTGACAGGGGCCCTCTACGACGAGCAGTACTTC
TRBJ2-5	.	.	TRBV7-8	CASSLLGEEGETQYF	TGTGCCAGCAGCTTATTAGGGGAGGAGGGAGAGACCCAGTACTTC
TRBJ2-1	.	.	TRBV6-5	CASTLLGRAYNEQFF	TGTGCCAGCACATTACTCGGCAGGGCCTACAATGAGCAGTTCTTC
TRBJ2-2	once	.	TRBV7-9	CASSLFYGELFF	TGTGCCAGCAGCTTATTTTACGGGGAGCTGTTTTTT
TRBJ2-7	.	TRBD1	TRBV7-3	CASSSTGTGGFNEQYF	TGTGCCAGCAGCTCAACCGGGACAGGGGGCTTTAACGAGCAGTACTTC
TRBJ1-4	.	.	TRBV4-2	CASSLAWGGEKLFF	TGTGCCAGCAGCCTCGCGTGGGGGGGCGAAAAACTGTTTTTT
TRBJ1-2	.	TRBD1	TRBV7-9	CASSRSFLDRGYSYGYTF	TGTGCCAGCAGCCGTTCATTTTTGGACAGGGGCTACTCCTATGGCTACACCTTC
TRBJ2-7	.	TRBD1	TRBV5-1	CASSLEGTGGGSSYEQYF	TGCGCCAGCAGCTTGGAAGGGACAGGGGGTGGTAGCTCCTACGAGCAGTACTTC
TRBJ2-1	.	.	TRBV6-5	CASSSFILSSYNEQFF	TGTGCCAGCAGTTCTTTTATCCTGTCGAGTTACAATGAGCAGTTCTTC
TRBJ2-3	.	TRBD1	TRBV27	CASSPRTGWGDTQYF	TGTGCCAGCAGTCCCCGGACAGGGTGGGGAGATACGCAGTATTTT
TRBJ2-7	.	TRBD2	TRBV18	CASSPLAGGPSSREQYF	TGTGCCAGCTCACCTTTAGCGGGGGGGCCCAGTTCCCGAGAGCAGTACTTC
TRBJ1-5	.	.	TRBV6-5	CASSYSSGGNQPQHF	TGTGCCAGCAGTTACTCATCGGGGGGCAATCAGCCCCAGCATTTT
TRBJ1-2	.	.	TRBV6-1	CATPRGREIYGYTF	TGTGCCACCCCAAGGGGTAGGGAAATCTATGGCTACACCTTC
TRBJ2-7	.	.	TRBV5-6	CASNNGVTFYEQYF	TGTGCCAGCAATAACGGGGTAACCTTCTACGAGCAGTACTTC
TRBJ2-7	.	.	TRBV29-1	CSVVAGTYGEQYF	TGCAGCGTTGTCGCCGGGACTTATGGAGAGCAGTACTTC
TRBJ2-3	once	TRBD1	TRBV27	CASTEMRQGDTDTQYF	TGTGCCAGCACCGAAATGAGACAGGGGGACACAGATACGCAGTATTTT
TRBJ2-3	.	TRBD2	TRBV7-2	CASSRLAGTDTQYF	TGTGCCAGCAGCAGACTAGCTGGCACAGATACGCAGTATTTT
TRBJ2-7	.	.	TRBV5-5	CASSFTTLYEQYF	TGTGCCAGCAGCTTCACTACACTCTACGAGCAGTACTTC
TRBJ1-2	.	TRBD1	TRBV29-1	CSAGTDYGYTF	TGCAGCGCAGGGACAGACTATGGCTACACCTTC
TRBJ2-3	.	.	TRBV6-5	CASSRQENPDTQYF	TGTGCCAGCAGTCGACAGGAGAACCCAGATACGCAGTATTTT
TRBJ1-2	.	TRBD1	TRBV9	CASTSGGFGYTF	TGTGCCAGCACATCAGGGGGGTTTGGCTACACCTTC
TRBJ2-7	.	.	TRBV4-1	CASSQAEAYEQYF	TGCGCCAGCAGCCAAGCAGAGGCCTACGAGCAGTACTTC
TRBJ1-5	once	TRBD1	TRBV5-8	CASSLGQGGNQPQHF	TGTGCCAGCAGCTTGGGACAGGGTGGGAATCAGCCCCAGCATTTT
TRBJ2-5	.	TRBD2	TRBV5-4	CASSRLIRGGPRETQYF	TGTGCCAGCAGCCGTCTGATCCGGGGGGGCCCAAGGGAGACCCAGTACTTC
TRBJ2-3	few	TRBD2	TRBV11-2	CASSSDGRGGITDTQYF	TGTGCCAGCAGCTCGGACGGGCGGGGGGGCATTACAGATACGCAGTATTTT
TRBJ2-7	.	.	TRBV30	CAWSRGTGSSYEQYF	TGTGCCTGGAGTAGAGGGACCGGGAGCTCCTACGAGCAGTACTTC
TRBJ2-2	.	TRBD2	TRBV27	CASSTLGLAAGELFF	TGTGCCAGCAGTACCCTGGGACTAGCAGCCGGGGAGCTGTTTTTT
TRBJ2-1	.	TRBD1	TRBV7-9	CASSQMGQGYNEQFF	TGTGCCAGCAGCCAAATGGGACAGGGTTACAATGAGCAGTTCTTC